These 26 T cell receptor beta chains were sequenced from one sample in a study of cytomegalovirus exposure and HLA in healthy donors. Produced via immunoSEQ multiplex PCR; TCRdb's table is partial and in-frame only. The sample holds 150,000 to 250,000 clones, 80% to 90% seen once. The sequenced sample was PBMCs. The receptor source for this set is a woman aged 30 to 39 in good health and CMV-seronegative.

The sample holds one count of this clone. V is TRBV6-4 and J is TRBJ2-2, with D possibly matching TRBD2 (6 bases). This CDR3 has 16 amino acids. From germline, CDR1 is MRHNA and CDR2 SNTAGT. Trimming stripped 2 bases from V and 5 bases from J, with 15 bases between. This chain's CDR3 is CASSDVAGRRTGELFF. In nucleotides, the CDR3 is TGTGCCAGCAGTGACGTCGCCGGGAGAAGGACCGGGGAGCTGTTTTTT.

The table lists this clone with a count of one. The J gene is TRBJ2-3, the V gene TRBV4-1; D is unclear. Germline V gene sequence: CDR1 MGHRA, CDR2 YSYEKL. CDR3 size: 19 residues. V was clipped by 4 bases and J by 7 bases, with 30 bases between them. This CDR3 is CASSPREAMAGEMIHTQYF. The CDR3 DNA follows: TGCGCCAGCAGCCCAAGAGAGGCTATGGCCGGAGAAATGATACATACGCAGTATTTT.

The CDR3 reads CASSGGLLLDYGYTF. The CDR3 DNA follows: TGTGCCAGCAGCGGGGGCCTACTACTTGACTATGGCTACACCTTC. V usage is TRBV7-2 and J usage is TRBJ1-2; perhaps TRBD1 as D (6 bases). The length of the CDR3 is 15 residues. V dropped 5 bases and J dropped 3 bases, with 16 bases sitting between them. Germline V gives CDR1 SGHTA, CDR2 FQGNSA.

Here the CDR3 DNA reads TGTGCCAGCAGCTTGTACTTATCGGGGGAGCAGTACTTC. Translated: CASSLYLSGEQYF. This chain joins TRBV7-9 and TRBJ2-7; a weak D match, TRBD2 (5 bases). Germline assignment: CDR1 SEHNR and CDR2 FQNEAQ (reference sequence). This CDR3 is 13 amino acids long. The V and J ends lost 3 bases and 7 bases respectively, with 13 bases between them.

The V gene is TRBV5-6, the J gene TRBJ1-1, with D unclear. The ends were cut back, 0 bases at V and 1 base at J, with 7 bases in the middle. The CDR3 has 14 residues. Germline CDR1 SGHDT, CDR2 YYEEEE. CDR3 region: CASSLDAKNTEAFF. The CDR3 DNA reads as TGTGCCAGCAGCTTGGACGCGAAGAACACTGAAGCTTTCTTT.

The V call is TRBV13, the J call TRBJ1-3; D is ambiguous. In germline, CDR1 is PRHDT, CDR2 FYEKMQ (reference sequence). V lost 0 bases, J lost 0 bases, and 9 bases lay in between. The CDR3 has 16 residues. The CDR3 DNA is TGTGCCAGCAGCTTAGGACGGGGAAGCTCTGGAAACACCATATATTTT. This gives the protein CASSLGRGSSGNTIYF.

The chain uses TRBV27 and TRBJ2-7; maybe TRBD2 (7 bases). The CDR3 extends over 13 amino acids. Trimming removed 4 bases at V and 6 bases at J, with 13 bases between. Germline CDR1 reads MNHEY; CDR2 reads SMNVEV (reference sequence). This CDR3 reads CASSYAGATEQYF. In nucleotides, the CDR3 is TGTGCCAGCAGTTACGCGGGGGCGACCGAGCAGTACTTC.

The chain combines TRBV5-6 with TRBJ1-5, with D perhaps TRBD1 (5 bases). The CDR3 is 14 amino acids. Germline V gene data show CDR1 as SGHDT and CDR2 as YYEEEE. Trimming left V 4 bases short and J 4 bases short, with 12 bases between. CDR3 nucleotide sequence: TGTGCCAGCAGCGTGGGGCAGGGTAATCAGCCCCAGCATTTT. Translated: CASSVGQGNQPQHF. Variable domain in full (rest from reference TRBV5-6 and TRBJ1-5): DAGVTQSPTHLIKTRGQQVTLRCSPKSGHDTVSWYQQALGQGPQFIFQYYEEEERQRGNFPDRFSGHQFPNYSSELNVNALLLGDSALYLCASSVGQGNQPQHFGDGTRLSIL.

This clone occurred once. The chain is built from TRBV28 and TRBJ1-2; possible D gene TRBD1, 6 bases. Germline CDR1 and CDR2: MDHEN and SYDVKM. This CDR3 spans 16 amino acids. V shed 6 bases and J shed 7 bases, with 24 bases lying between them. DNA for the CDR3: TGTGCCAGCAGACCGAGCGGGACGGGGGGCGCGAGTGGCTACACCTTC. Its translation is CASRPSGTGGASGYTF.

The V and J genes are TRBV5-6 and TRBJ2-7; 10 positions match TRBD1. Per the germline V gene, CDR1 is SGHDT and CDR2 is YYEEEE. The length of the CDR3 is 14 residues. Losses at the gene ends were 2 bases for V and 6 bases for J; bases not matched to a gene: 5. CDR3 coding DNA: TGTGCCAGCAGCTTCGGGACAGGGGTTTCCGAGCAGTACTTC. Protein sequence: CASSFGTGVSEQYF.

The chain joins TRBV7-9 to TRBJ2-1; 11 nucleotides align to TRBD2. After removal of 2 bases from V and 9 bases from J, the junction contained 6 bases not matched to a gene. This CDR3 region has 15 residues. The germline CDR1 and CDR2 sequences are SEHNR and FQNEAQ (reference sequence). This chain's CDR3 is CASSLSIAGGGEQFF. The CDR3 bases are TGTGCCAGCAGCTTAAGTATAGCGGGAGGGGGTGAGCAGTTCTTC.

Worth noting for this clone: Additional DNA sequences in this sample encode the identical CDR3. This chain uses TRBV2 with TRBJ2-3; D perhaps matches TRBD1 (6 bases). CDR3 size: 14 residues. Germline loops: CDR1 SNHLY, CDR2 FYNNEI. With 5 bases removed from V and 0 bases from J, the gap between germline ends came to 9 bases. CDR3 sequence: CASSRTESTDTQYF. CDR3 DNA: TGTGCCAGCAGTCGGACAGAGAGCACAGATACGCAGTATTTT.

The chain combines TRBV15 with TRBJ2-7; 9 bases match TRBD2. The CDR3 extends over 20 amino acids. V lost 0 bases, J lost 3 bases, and 18 bases stayed unmatched. Germline CDR1 LNHNV, CDR2 YYDKDF (reference sequence). The CDR3 nucleotides read TGTGCCACCAGCAGAGATGACGGCGGGAGGGCCGGGGGCTTAATCTACGAGCAGTACTTC. Protein sequence: CATSRDDGGRAGGLIYEQYF.

The gene calls are TRBV5-5 and TRBJ2-1; 13 bases align to TRBD2. The junction had 6 bases not matched to a gene; V was cut back by 2 bases and J by 10 bases. CDR1 is SGHKS, CDR2 YYEKEE, per germline (reference sequence). The CDR3 is 15 amino acids. The CDR3 spells CASSFRTSGGGEQFF. CDR3 in DNA: TGTGCCAGCAGCTTTCGGACTAGCGGGGGAGGGGAGCAGTTCTTC. The variable domain in full, completed from reference TRBV5-5 and TRBJ2-1, reads DAGVTQSPTHLIKTRGQQVTLRCSPISGHKSVSWYQQVLGQGPQFIFQYYEKEERGRGNFPDRFSARQFPNYSSELNVNALLLGDSALYLCASSFRTSGGGEQFFGPGTRLTVL.

The V call is TRBV11-2, the J call TRBJ1-4; D possibly corresponds to TRBD1 (6 bases). Per the germline V gene, CDR1 is SGHAT and CDR2 is FQNNGV. The V end was cut by 3 bases, the J end by 8 bases, with 10 bases between. CDR3 length equals 13 residues. CDR3 loop: CASSLGAREKLFF. The CDR3, as DNA: TGTGCCAGCAGCTTGGGGGCGCGGGAAAAACTGTTTTTT.

The sample holds a few counts of this clone. The chain employs TRBV28 and TRBJ2-2, with 10 bases aligning to TRBD1. The J segment lost 5 bases and the V segment lost 6 bases, leaving 6 bases of the junction unmatched. There are 15 residues in the CDR3. Germline V gene sequence: CDR1 MDHEN, CDR2 SYDVKM. The CDR3 loop is CASRLTGGRTGELFF. The CDR3 DNA follows: TGTGCCAGCAGATTGACAGGGGGCCGGACCGGGGAGCTGTTTTTT. The whole variable domain, filled in from reference TRBV28 and TRBJ2-2, reads DVKVTQSSRYLVKRTGEKVFLECVQDMDHENMFWYRQDPGLGLRLIYFSYDVKMKEKGDIPEGYSVSREKKERFSLILESASTNQTSMYLCASRLTGGRTGELFFGEGSRLTVL.

The rearrangement joins TRBV6-1 to TRBJ1-5, with unresolved D. The germline CDR1 and CDR2 sequences are MNHNS and SASEGT. Trimming shortened V by 10 bases and J by 0 bases, and 13 bases separated the two germline ends. The CDR3 sequence is 14 residues long. In DNA form, the CDR3 reads TGTGCCACGCGGCGGCAGAATAGCAATCAGCCCCAGCATTTT. Protein product: CATRRQNSNQPQHF.

The chain has TRBV30 and TRBJ2-1, with D tentatively TRBD1 (6 bases). The germline CDR1 and CDR2 sequences are GTSNPN and SVGIG (reference sequence). Trimming took 3 bases from V and 2 from J, leaving 14 bases between them. The CDR3 totals 15 residues. The CDR3 region has the DNA TGTGCCTGGAGCCCTGGACAGCGAGCCTACAATGAGCAGTTCTTC. This sequence encodes CAWSPGQRAYNEQFF.

The rearrangement joins TRBV5-1 to TRBJ2-7; a weak D match, TRBD1 (6 bases). The CDR3 loop spans 17 amino acids. The V gene lost 3 bases and the J gene lost 0 bases, with 19 bases spanning the gap. The germline CDR1 and CDR2 sequences are SGHRS and YFSETQ. The CDR3 DNA reads TGCGCCAGCAGCTGGAAGCCCCGGGACACCGTCTCCTACGAGCAGTACTTC. This translates into CASSWKPRDTVSYEQYF.

The V gene is TRBV7-2, the J gene TRBJ2-1; 11 nucleotides agree with TRBD2. CDR3 length equals 16 residues. V lost 2 bases to trimming and J lost 8 bases; unmatched junction nucleotides: 8. CDR1 is SGHTA and CDR2 is FQGNSA in the germline V gene. CDR3 residues: CASSLWVAGGPYEQFF. DNA for the CDR3: TGTGCCAGCAGCTTATGGGTAGCGGGAGGGCCCTATGAGCAGTTCTTC.

V and J are TRBV6-6 and TRBJ1-4, with TRBD1 identical over 7 bases. Germline V gene sequence: CDR1 MNHNY, CDR2 SVGAGI (reference sequence). After removal of 2 bases from V and 12 bases from J, the junction contained 3 bases not matched to a gene. The CDR3 has 12 amino acids. This CDR3 is CASSYGQGELFF. CDR3 coding DNA: TGTGCCAGCAGTTACGGGCAGGGGGAACTGTTTTTT.

The J gene is TRBJ1-5, the V gene TRBV28; TRBD1 aligns across 10 bases. The CDR3 sequence is 14 residues long. J gave up 9 bases and V 7 bases, and 9 bases lay outside the gene matches. The germline gives CDR1 MDHEN, CDR2 SYDVKM. In DNA form, the CDR3 reads TGTGCCAGCATGCCAGACAGGGGGCGACGGCCCCAGCATTTT. It is translated as CASMPDRGRRPQHF.

J is TRBJ2-3 and V is TRBV4-1, with TRBD2 identical over 7 bases. Germline CDR1 MGHRA, CDR2 YSYEKL. The CDR3 loop spans 15 amino acids. V was pared by 3 bases and J by 6 bases, with 9 bases of the junction left unmatched. For the CDR3, the DNA is TGCGCCAGCAGCCAGACTAGCCGGAGTTCGGATACGCAGTATTTT. Translation gives CASSQTSRSSDTQYF.

This clone was found a few times. The genes are TRBV2 and TRBJ2-7; D unclear. Germline V gene sequence: CDR1 SNHLY, CDR2 FYNNEI. The CDR3 length is 12 residues. V was trimmed by 3 bases and J by 3 bases, leaving 6 bases between them. DNA of the CDR3: TGTGCCAGCAGTGACGACTTCTACGAGCAGTACTTC. This codes for CASSDDFYEQYF.

The rearrangement joins TRBV28 to TRBJ1-6; D uncertain. V lost 1 base and J lost 0, with 7 bases in between. In germline, CDR1 is MDHEN, CDR2 SYDVKM. The CDR3 is made up of 16 amino acids. The CDR3 is CASSLFRDSYNSPLHF. DNA of the CDR3: TGTGCCAGCAGTTTATTTCGGGACTCCTATAATTCACCCCTCCACTTT. The variable domain in full, completed from reference TRBV28 and TRBJ1-6, reads DVKVTQSSRYLVKRTGEKVFLECVQDMDHENMFWYRQDPGLGLRLIYFSYDVKMKEKGDIPEGYSVSREKKERFSLILESASTNQTSMYLCASSLFRDSYNSPLHFGNGTRLTVT.

V is TRBV7-4 and J is TRBJ1-3; TRBD1 matches 11 bases. J gave up 2 bases and V 4 bases, and 4 bases lay outside the gene matches. Per germline, CDR1 SGHVT and CDR2 SQSDAQ. The CDR3 sequence is 16 residues long. The CDR3 is CASSSWTGGTGNTIYF. In DNA, the CDR3 is TGTGCCAGCAGCTCCTGGACAGGGGGCACTGGAAACACCATATATTTT.